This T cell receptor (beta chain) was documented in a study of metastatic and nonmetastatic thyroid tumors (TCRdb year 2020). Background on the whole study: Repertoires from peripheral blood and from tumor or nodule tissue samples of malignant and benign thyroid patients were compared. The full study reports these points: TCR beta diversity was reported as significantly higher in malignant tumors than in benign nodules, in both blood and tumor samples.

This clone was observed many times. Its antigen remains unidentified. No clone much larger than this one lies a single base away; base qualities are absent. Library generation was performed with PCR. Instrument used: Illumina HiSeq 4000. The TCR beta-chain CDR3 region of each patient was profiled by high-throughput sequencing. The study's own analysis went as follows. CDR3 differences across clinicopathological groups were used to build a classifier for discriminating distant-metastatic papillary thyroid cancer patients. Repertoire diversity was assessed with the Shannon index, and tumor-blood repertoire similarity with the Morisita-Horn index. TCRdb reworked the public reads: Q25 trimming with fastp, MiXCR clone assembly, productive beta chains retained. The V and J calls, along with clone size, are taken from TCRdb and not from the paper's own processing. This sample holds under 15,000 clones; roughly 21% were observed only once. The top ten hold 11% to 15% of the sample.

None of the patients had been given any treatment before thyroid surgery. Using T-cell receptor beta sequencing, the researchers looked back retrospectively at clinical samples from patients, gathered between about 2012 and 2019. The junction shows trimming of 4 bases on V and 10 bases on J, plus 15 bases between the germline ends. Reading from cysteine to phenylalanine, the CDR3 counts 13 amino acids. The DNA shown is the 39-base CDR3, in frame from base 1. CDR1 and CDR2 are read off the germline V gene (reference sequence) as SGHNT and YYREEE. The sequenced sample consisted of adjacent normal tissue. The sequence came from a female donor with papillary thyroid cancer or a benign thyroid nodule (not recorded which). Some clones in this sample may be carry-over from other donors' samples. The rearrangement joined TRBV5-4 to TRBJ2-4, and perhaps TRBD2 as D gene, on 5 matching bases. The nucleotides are TGTGCCAGCAGCCCCGTTGGAGGAGCAATTCAGTACTTC. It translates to CASSPVGGAIQYF.